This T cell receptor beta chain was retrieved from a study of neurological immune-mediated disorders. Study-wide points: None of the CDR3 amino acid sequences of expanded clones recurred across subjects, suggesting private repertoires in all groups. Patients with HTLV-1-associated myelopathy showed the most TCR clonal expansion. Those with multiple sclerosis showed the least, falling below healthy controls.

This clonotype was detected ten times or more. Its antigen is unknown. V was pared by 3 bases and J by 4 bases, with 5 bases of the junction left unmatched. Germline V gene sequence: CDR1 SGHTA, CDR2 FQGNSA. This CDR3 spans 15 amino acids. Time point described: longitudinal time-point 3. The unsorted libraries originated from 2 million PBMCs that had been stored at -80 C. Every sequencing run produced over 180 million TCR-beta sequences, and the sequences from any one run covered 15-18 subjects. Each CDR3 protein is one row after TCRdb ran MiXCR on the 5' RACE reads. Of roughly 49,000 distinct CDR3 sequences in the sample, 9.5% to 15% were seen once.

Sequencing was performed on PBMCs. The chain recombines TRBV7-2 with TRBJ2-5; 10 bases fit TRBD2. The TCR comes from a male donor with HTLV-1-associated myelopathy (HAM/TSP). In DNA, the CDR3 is TGTGCCAGCAGCTTCCAGCGGGGGGGCGGAGAGACCCAGTACTTC. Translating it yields CASSFQRGGGETQYF.